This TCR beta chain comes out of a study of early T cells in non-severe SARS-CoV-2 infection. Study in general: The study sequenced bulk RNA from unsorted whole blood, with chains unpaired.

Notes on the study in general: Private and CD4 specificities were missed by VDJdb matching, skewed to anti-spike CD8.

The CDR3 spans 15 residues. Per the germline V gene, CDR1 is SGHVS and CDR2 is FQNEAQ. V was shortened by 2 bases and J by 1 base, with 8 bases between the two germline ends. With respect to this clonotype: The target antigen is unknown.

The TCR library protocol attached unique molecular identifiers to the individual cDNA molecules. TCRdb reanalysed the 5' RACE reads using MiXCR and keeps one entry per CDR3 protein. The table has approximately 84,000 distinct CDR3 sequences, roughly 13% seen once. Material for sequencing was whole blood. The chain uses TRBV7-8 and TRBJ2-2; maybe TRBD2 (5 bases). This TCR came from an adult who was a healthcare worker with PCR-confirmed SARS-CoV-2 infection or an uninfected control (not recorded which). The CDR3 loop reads CASSLQRLNTGELFF. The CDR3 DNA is TGTGCCAGCAGCTTACAGCGGTTGAACACCGGGGAGCTGTTTTTT.